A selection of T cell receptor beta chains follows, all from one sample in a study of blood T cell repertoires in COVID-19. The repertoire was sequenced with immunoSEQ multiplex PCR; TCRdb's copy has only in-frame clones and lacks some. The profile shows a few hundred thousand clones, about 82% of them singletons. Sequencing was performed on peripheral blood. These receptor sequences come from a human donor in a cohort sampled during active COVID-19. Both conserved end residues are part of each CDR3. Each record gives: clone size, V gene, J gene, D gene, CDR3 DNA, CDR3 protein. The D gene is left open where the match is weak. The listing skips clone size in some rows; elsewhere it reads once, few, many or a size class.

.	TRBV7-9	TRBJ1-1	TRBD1	TGTGCCACTATTCCGGGACAGATGAACACTGAAGCTTTCTTT	CATIPGQMNTEAFF
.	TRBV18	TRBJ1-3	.	TGTGCCAGCTCCGGGGGACTGATCTCTGGAAACACCATATATTTT	CASSGGLISGNTIYF
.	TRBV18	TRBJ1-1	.	TGTGCCAGCTCACCGACAGAGAACACTGAAGCTTTCTTT	CASSPTENTEAFF
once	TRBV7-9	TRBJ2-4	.	TGTGCCAGCAGCTTAGGAGGCACACTAGCCAAAAACATTCAGTACTTC	CASSLGGTLAKNIQYF
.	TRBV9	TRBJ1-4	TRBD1	TGTGCCAGCAGCGGAGGGACAGCAACTAATGAAAAACTGTTTTTT	CASSGGTATNEKLFF
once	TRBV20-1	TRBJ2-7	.	TGCAGTGCTAGTTCCCGCTCCTACGAGCAGTACTTC	CSASSRSYEQYF
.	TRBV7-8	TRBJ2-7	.	TGTGCCAGCAGCCCACAGGGACGACCCTACGAGCAGTACTTC	CASSPQGRPYEQYF
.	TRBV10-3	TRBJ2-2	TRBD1	TGTGCCATCCCCGGGACAGGGAATATGTCCGGGGAGCTGTTTTTT	CAIPGTGNMSGELFF
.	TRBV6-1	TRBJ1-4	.	TGTGCCAGCAGTGAACTACGATGGGCCCTGGGGCAAAAACTGTTTTTT	CASSELRWALGQKLFF
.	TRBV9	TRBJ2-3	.	TGTGCCAGCAGTCTATCGGTTCTAGGCACAGATACGCAGTATTTT	CASSLSVLGTDTQYF
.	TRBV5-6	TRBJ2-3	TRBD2	TGTGCCAGCAGCTTGGGCGCGGGGGTGAGCACAGATACGCAGTATTTT	CASSLGAGVSTDTQYF
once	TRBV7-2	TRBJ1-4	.	TGTGCCAGCAGCCCACAGGGAGGGCTAGGTGAAAAACTGTTTTTT	CASSPQGGLGEKLFF
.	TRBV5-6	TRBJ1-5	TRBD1	TGTGCCAGCAGCTTGGGATCCACAGGGGCCCAGCATTTT	CASSLGSTGAQHF
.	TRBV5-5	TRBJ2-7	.	TGTGCCAGCAGCTACCAATTAGACAGGTTACCCTACGAGCAGTACTTC	CASSYQLDRLPYEQYF
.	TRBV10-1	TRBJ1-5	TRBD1	TGCGCCAGCCGCAGGGGACAGGGGGGCAATCAGCCCCAGCATTTT	CASRRGQGGNQPQHF
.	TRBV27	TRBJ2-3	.	TGTGCCAGCAGTTTCCAGGTCCGGGGTACGCAGTATTTT	CASSFQVRGTQYF
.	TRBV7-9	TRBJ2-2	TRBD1	TGTGCCAGCAGTTACGATCTGGGACAGGGTACCGGGGAGCTGTTTTTT	CASSYDLGQGTGELFF
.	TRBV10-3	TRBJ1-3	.	TGTGCCATCACCCCAGAAGATTCTGGAAACACCATATATTTT	CAITPEDSGNTIYF
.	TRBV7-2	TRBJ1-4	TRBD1	TGTGCCAGCAGCTTAGGTCATAGGGGGCCGACGTTTTTT	CASSLGHRGPTFF
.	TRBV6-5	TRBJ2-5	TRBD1	TGTGCCAGCAGTTTTTGGACAGGGGAAGAGACCCAGTACTTC	CASSFWTGEETQYF
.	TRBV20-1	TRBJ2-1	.	TGCAGTGCCAGGGACATCCAGCAGTTCTTC	CSARDIQQFF
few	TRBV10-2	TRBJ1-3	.	TGCGCCACCTCGACAGGCGGAGGAACTGGAAACACCATATATTTT	CATSTGGGTGNTIYF
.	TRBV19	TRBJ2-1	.	TGTGCCAGTAGTATCAGTGCGGTGCACTACAATGAGCAGTTCTTC	CASSISAVHYNEQFF